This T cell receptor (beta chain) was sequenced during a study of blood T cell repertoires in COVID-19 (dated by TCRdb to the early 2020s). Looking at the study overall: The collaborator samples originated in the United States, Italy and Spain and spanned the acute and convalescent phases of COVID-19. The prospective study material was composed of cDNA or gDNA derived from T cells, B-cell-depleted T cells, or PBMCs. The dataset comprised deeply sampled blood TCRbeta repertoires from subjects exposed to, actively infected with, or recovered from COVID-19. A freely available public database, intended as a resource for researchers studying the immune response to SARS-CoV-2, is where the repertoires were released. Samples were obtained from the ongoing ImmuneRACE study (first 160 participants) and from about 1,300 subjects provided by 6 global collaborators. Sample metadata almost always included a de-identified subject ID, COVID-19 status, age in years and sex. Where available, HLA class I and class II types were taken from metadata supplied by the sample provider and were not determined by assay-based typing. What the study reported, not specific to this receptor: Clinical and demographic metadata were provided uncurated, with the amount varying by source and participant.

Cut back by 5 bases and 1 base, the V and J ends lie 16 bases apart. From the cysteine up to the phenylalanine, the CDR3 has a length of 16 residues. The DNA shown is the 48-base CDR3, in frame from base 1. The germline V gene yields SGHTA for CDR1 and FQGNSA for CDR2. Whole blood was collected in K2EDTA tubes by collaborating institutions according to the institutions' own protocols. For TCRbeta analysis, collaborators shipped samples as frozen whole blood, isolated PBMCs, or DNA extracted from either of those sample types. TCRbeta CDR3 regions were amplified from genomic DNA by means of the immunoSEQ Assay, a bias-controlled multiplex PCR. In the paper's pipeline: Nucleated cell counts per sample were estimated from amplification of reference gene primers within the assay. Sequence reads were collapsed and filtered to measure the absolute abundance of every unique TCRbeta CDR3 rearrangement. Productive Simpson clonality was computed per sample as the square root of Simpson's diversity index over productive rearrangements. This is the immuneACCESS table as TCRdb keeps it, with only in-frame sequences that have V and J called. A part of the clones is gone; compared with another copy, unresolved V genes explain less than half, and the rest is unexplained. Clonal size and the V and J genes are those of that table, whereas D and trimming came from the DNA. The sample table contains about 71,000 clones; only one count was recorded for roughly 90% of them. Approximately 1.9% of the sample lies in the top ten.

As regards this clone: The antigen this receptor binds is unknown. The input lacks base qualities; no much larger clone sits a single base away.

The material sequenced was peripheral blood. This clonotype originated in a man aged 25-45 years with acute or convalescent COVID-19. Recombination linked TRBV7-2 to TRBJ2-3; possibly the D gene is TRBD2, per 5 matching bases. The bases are TGTGCCAGCAGCGCCGGCCCGGGGTTCCGCACAGATACGCAGTATTTT. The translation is CASSAGPGFRTDTQYF.